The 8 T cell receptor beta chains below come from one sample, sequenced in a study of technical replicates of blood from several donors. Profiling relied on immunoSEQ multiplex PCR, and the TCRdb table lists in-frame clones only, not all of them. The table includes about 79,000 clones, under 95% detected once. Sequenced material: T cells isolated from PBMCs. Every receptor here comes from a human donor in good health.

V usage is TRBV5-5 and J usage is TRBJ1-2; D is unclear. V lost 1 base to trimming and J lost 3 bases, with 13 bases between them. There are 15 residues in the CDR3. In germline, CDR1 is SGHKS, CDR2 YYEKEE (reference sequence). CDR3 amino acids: CASSLSPVGDYGYTF. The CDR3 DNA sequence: TGTGCCAGCAGCTTGAGCCCCGTTGGAGACTATGGCTACACCTTC.

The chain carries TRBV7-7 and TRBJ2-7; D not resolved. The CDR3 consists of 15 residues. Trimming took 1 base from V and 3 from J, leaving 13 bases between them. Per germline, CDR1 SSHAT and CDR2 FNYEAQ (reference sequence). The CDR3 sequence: CASSLDPGPGYEQYF. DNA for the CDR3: TGTGCCAGCAGCTTAGATCCGGGTCCGGGCTACGAGCAGTACTTC. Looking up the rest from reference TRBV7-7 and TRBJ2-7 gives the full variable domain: GAGVSQSPRYKVTKRGQDVTLRCDPISSHATLYWYQQALGQGPEFLTYFNYEAQPDKSGLPSDRFSAERPEGSISTLTIQRTEQRDSAMYRCASSLDPGPGYEQYFGPGTRLTVT.

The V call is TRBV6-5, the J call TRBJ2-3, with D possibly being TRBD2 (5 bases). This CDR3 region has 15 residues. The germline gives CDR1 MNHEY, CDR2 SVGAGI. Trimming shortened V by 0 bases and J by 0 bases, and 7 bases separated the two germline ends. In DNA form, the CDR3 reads TGTGCCAGCAGTTACTCGAGGGTCAGCACAGATACGCAGTATTTT. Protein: CASSYSRVSTDTQYF.

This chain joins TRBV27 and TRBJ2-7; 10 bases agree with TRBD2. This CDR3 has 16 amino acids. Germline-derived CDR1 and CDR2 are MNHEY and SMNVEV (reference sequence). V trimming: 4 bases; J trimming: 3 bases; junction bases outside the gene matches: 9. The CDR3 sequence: CASSSQSASGSYEQYF. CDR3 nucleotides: TGTGCCAGCAGTTCCCAATCGGCTAGCGGGAGCTACGAGCAGTACTTC.

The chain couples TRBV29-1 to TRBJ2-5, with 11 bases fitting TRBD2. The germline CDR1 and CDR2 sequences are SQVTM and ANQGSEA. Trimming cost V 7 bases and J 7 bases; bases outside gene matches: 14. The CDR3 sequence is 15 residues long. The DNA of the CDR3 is TGCAGCGGGCATTCTAGCGGGGGGCCCGCAGGGACCCAGTACTTC. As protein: CSGHSSGGPAGTQYF. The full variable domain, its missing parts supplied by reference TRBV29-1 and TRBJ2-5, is SAVISQKPSRDICQRGTSLTIQCQVDSQVTMMFWYRQQPGQSLTLIATANQGSEATYESGFVIDKFPISRPNLTFSTLTVSNMSPEDSSIYLCSGHSSGGPAGTQYFGPGTRLLVL.

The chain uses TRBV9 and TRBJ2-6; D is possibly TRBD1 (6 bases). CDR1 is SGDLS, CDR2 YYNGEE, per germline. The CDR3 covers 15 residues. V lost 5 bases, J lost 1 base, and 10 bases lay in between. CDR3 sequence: CASSHQGSGANVLTF. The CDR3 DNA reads TGTGCCAGCAGTCACCAGGGGTCTGGGGCCAACGTCCTGACTTTC.

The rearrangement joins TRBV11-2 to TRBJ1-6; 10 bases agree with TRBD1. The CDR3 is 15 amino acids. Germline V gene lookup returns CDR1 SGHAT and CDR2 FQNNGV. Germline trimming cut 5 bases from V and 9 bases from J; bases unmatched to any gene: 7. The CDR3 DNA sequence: TGTGCCAGCAGCCCGACAGGGGGCAGACGTTCACCCCTCCACTTT. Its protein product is CASSPTGGRRSPLHF.

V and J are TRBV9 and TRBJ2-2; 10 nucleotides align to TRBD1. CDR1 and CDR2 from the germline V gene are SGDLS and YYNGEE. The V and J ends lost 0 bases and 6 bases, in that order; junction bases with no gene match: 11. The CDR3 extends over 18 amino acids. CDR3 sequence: CASSVAGQGLTDAGELFF. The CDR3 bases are TGTGCCAGCAGCGTAGCGGGACAGGGGTTAACTGACGCCGGGGAGCTGTTTTTT.